This T cell receptor beta chain is drawn from a study of molecular identifiers for immune sequencing clone quantification (dated by TCRdb to about 2018). Notes on the research overall: For a replicate experiment, the RNA from either 20,000 or 100,000 naive CD8 T cells was divided into five aliquots, and four of those aliquots went on to sequencing. CD8 T cells were used in a methods study to benchmark molecular-identifier clustering-based TCR repertoire sequencing (MIDCIRS) and TCR RNA copy counting. Here is what the overall study found, with its caveats: In CMV-specific effector cells, clones with more than 20 RNA copies accounted for over 98% of molecules, whereas in naive cells such clones accounted for under 1%. Identical TCR molecules sharing a barcode could cause highly expanded clone sizes to be underestimated. A single cell's worth of spiked-in Jurkat TCR RNA was reported detectable even among about a million naive CD8 T cells. The naive libraries included spiked-in Jurkat TCR RNA (roughly nine copies' worth), and this Jurkat TCR RNA is not part of the donor repertoire. When barcode sub-clustering was omitted, TCR diversity was inflated by chimeric consensus sequences, with chimeras reaching as high as 47%. Modeling estimated 2.5 to 3.5 recovered TCR RNA copies per cell, compared with about 9.3 by digital PCR, which implies 30% to 35% capture efficiency.

The CDR3, cysteine through phenylalanine, is 13 amino acids long. The DNA shown is the 39-base CDR3, in frame from base 1. CDR1 and CDR2, looked up from the germline V gene, are SQVTM and ANQGSEA. Germline trimming: 6 bases from V, 1 base from J; junction bases outside gene matches: 5. Libraries came from PCR. These reads were obtained on a NextSeq 500. Bulk TCR libraries were generated as previously described, with the TCR primers listed in Table S5 used. Purification of total RNA was performed with the Qiagen AllPrep DNA/RNA kit. Before any analysis, reads coming from multiple sequencing runs of the same library were combined into one pool. The authors processed their data as follows. Only reads with exact TCR constant sequence were kept, trimmed to 150 nt, and grouped by their 12-nt molecular barcodes. Within each barcode group, reads were sub-clustered at a 15% Levenshtein threshold, and quality-weighted consensus sequences were built per RNA molecule. Non-functional sequences were filtered out, along with any lower-count sequence sitting one edit away from another sequence. Based on a fit of two negative binomial distributions, barcode sub-clusters having less than 20% of the maximum read count were discarded. The public sequencing data were trimmed at Q25 with fastp and processed into clonotypes with MiXCR by TCRdb, which kept only in-frame beta chains. Rows merge per CDR3 protein into single entries with the most common DNA and genes. The V and J calls and clone size come from TCRdb's table, not from the authors' own analysis. The sample has about 320,000 distinct CDR3 sequences on record, roughly a quarter of them singletons. The ten largest clones represent about 0.7% of the sample.

Libraries of naive CD8 T cells were generated from about 20,000 to 1,000,000 sorted cells, with 10%, 30% or 50% of the purified RNA used. Naive CD8 T cells were FACS-sorted as CD8+CD4-CCR7+CD45RA+ on a BD FACSAria II into RLT Plus buffer. Approximately 9 TCR copies' worth of Jurkat RNA were spiked into roughly 17,000-1,100,000 naive CD8 T cell samples to test detection sensitivity. Enrichment of CD8 T cells was done with RosetteSep CD8+ T Cell Enrichment Cocktail plus Ficoll-Paque, and ACK red cell lysis came afterward. At least ten counts were recorded for this clonotype. The target of this receptor is not known. No base qualities exist here, and no much larger clone lies one base off it.

The chain uses TRBV29-1 and TRBJ2-5; 7 bases in the junction line up with TRBD1. This TCR derives from a human donor in good health. Some libraries in this study had Jurkat cell RNA spiked in. Sequenced sample: naive CD8+ T cells from blood, with Jurkat cell RNA spiked in. Read against the paper, the sample's cell subset or site label means: FACS-sorted CD8+CD4-CCR7+CD45RA+ naive T cells. For the CDR3, the sequence is CSVERDSQETQYF. The nucleotide sequence reads as follows: TGCAGCGTCGAGAGGGACAGCCAAGAGACCCAGTACTTC.